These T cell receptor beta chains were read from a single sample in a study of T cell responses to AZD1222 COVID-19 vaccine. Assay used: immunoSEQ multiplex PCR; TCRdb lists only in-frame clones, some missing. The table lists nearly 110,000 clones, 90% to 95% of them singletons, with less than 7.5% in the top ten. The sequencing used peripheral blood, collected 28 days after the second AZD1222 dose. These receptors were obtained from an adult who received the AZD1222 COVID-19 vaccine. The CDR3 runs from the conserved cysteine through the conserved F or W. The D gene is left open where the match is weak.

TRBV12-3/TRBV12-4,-,CASSFQHTDTQYF
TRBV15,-,CATSSITTAREQYF
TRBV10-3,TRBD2,CAISESRTSGGEDTQYF
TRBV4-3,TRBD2,CASSHLGAGKHNEQFF
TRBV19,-,CASRAEANYGYTF
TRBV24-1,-,CATSQRNTIYF
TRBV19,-,CASRTSRNNSPLHF
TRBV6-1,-,CASSDPGGRISVEAFF
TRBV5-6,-,CASSLTPSADTQYF
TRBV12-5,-,CASGLGGAGRVAFF
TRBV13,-,CASTTRGGTEAFF
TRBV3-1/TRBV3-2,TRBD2,CASSHRPSGFIYEQYF
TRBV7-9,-,CASSSGSNQPQHF
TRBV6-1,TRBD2,CASSSGGTYEQYF
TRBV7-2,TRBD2,CASSFTSGAQETQYF
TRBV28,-,CAIQSRRPTSSYEQYF
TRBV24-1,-,CATSGQRPITEQYF
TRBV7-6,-,CASSGGRNRIYEEQYF
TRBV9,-,CASSVGDHNYGYTF
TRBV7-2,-,CASSLVLTGPGNTIYF
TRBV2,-,CASRNTGNGNGELFF
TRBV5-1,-,CASSFDPDTQYF
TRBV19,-,CASSISQETQYF
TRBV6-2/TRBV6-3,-,CASSYEGTSPQHF